A single sample gave rise to the 9 T cell receptor beta chains below, sequenced in a study of cytomegalovirus exposure and HLA in healthy donors. The PCR made use of 60 Vbeta and 13 Jbeta primers. TCRdb's copy holds only in-frame clones and misses some; the assay was immunoSEQ multiplex PCR. Of nearly 110,000 clones in the sample, approximately 73% were seen once. The sample comprised PBMCs. The receptors come from a young man in good health and CMV-seronegative.

This clone turned up a few times. This chain joins TRBV7-9 and TRBJ2-2; 8 positions agree with TRBD2. The germline gives CDR1 SEHNR, CDR2 FQNEAQ (reference sequence). This CDR3 has 15 amino acids. V was pared by 2 bases and J by 6 bases, with 5 bases of the junction left unmatched. In nucleotides, the CDR3 is TGTGCCAGCAGCTTACGGCGGGAGGTGGCCGGGGAGCTGTTTTTT. As protein: CASSLRREVAGELFF.

The chain joins TRBV30 to TRBJ1-6; D uncertain. The CDR3 is 14 amino acids. The germline CDR1 and CDR2 sequences are GTSNPN and SVGIG (reference sequence). V lost 5 bases and J lost 9, with 17 bases in between. The CDR3, as DNA: TGTGCCTGGGCTATGGGCAGCGGGTCTTCACCCCTCCACTTT. Its protein product is CAWAMGSGSSPLHF.

This rearrangement joins TRBV4-2 to TRBJ1-4; D is unclear. This CDR3 region has 17 residues. V was pared by 1 base and J by 7 bases, with 19 bases between. Germline loops: CDR1 LGHNA, CDR2 YNFKEQ. CDR3 DNA: TGTGCCAGCAGCCAAGTGGAGATGAAGTCTAGTGGTGAAAAACTGTTTTTT. This codes for CASSQVEMKSSGEKLFF.

The chain joins TRBV6-1 to TRBJ2-3; 9 bases line up with TRBD1. Germline loops: CDR1 MNHNS, CDR2 SASEGT. Trimming at V came to 8 bases and at J to 2 bases, leaving 8 bases not matched to a gene. The CDR3 is 15 residues long. CDR3 DNA: TGTGCCAGCGGGGCTTACAGGGGGCACACAGATACGCAGTATTTT. Its protein product is CASGAYRGHTDTQYF.

The chain couples TRBV7-3 to TRBJ2-1; 10 bases are a match to TRBD1. CDR3 length equals 16 residues. The V gene's germline CDR1 is SGHTA and CDR2 FQGTGA. After removal of 5 bases from V and 10 bases from J, the junction contained 14 bases not matched to a gene. The CDR3, as DNA: TGTGCCAGCAGCCGCCACGGGACAGGGGAGACAGGGGAGCAGTTCTTC. It yields the protein CASSRHGTGETGEQFF.

This clone has only a few counts. The chain joins TRBV18 to TRBJ2-3; D unclear. The CDR3 contains 15 residues. CDR1 and CDR2 (germline): KGHSH, LQKENI. V lost 4 bases, J lost 4 bases, and 15 bases lay in between. CDR3 in amino acids: CASSRQPPGSDTQYF. CDR3 bases: TGTGCCAGCTCACGACAACCACCTGGGTCAGATACGCAGTATTTT.

The chain has TRBV5-1 and TRBJ1-1; D unclear. CDR1 is SGHRS and CDR2 is YFSETQ in the germline V gene. The CDR3 spans 14 residues. Trimming stripped 2 bases from V and 1 base from J, with 9 bases between. CDR3 sequence reads: CASSFGPGNTEAFF. The CDR3 coding sequence is TGCGCCAGCAGCTTTGGTCCAGGGAACACTGAAGCTTTCTTT. Filled out from reference TRBV5-1 and TRBJ1-1, the complete variable domain reads KAGVTQTPRYLIKTRGQQVTLSCSPISGHRSVSWYQQTPGQGLQFLFEYFSETQRNKGNFPGRFSGRQFSNSRSEMNVSTLELGDSALYLCASSFGPGNTEAFFGQGTRLTVV.

In this sample, this clone turned up once. The junction departs from the called germline gene at one end, perhaps through a read error. This chain joins TRBV7-8 and TRBJ1-5, with TRBD1 matching 8 bases. Germline CDR1 is SGHVS and CDR2 is FQNEAQ. The CDR3 is 15 residues long. DNA for the CDR3: TGTGCCAGCAGCTTAGTGGCAGGGGGCAATCAGCCTCAGCATTTT. Translating it yields CASSLVAGGNQPQHF.

This clone was counted only a few times. This sequence joins TRBV2 and TRBJ1-4; 12 bases fit TRBD1. The germline V gene has CDR1 SNHLY and CDR2 FYNNEI. This CDR3 has 16 residues. Trimming cost V 7 bases and J 7 bases; bases outside gene matches: 10. The CDR3 nucleotides read TGTGCCAGCACTCCGGGACAGGGGGCGCGGACTGAAAAACTGTTTTTT. Translation: CASTPGQGARTEKLFF.